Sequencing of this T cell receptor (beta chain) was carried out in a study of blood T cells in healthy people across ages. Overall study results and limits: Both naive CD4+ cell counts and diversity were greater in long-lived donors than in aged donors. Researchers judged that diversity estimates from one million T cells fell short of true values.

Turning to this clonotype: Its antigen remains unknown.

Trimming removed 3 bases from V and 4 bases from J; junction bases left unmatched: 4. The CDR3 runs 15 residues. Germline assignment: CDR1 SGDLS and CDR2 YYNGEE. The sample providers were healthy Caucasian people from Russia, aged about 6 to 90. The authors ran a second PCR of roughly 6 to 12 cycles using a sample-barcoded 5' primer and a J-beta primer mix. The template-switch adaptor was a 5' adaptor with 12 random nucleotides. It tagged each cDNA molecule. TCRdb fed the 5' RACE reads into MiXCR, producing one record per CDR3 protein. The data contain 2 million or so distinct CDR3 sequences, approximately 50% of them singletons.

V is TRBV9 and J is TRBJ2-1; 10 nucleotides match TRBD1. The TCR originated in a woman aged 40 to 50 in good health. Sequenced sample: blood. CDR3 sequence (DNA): TGTGCCAGCAGCGCCGGGACAGGGGAGTACAATGAGCAGTTCTTC. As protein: CASSAGTGEYNEQFF.